Listed below are T cell receptor beta chains from one sample, sequenced in a study of HIV-infected children after antiretroviral therapy interruption. TCRdb analysed the 3' RACE reads with MiXCR anew, one entry per CDR3 protein. The data hold tens of thousands of distinct CDR3 sequences, with about 4.3% observed a single time. The material sequenced was CD45RA+ CD4+ T cells from PBMCs, pooled from several time points, taken from a donor given antiretroviral therapy, either interrupted or continuous. The receptors derive from a pool of human donors with HIV. CDR3s include the opening cysteine and the closing phenylalanine or tryptophan. Each record gives: D gene, clone size, J gene, V gene, CDR3 DNA, CDR3 protein. D genes are given only for firm matches. Size values are once, few and many counts, or a class for expanded clones, and some rows have none.

.,.,TRBJ1-1,TRBV3-1,TGTGCCAGCAGCCCCCGAGGCACACGGAACACTGAAGCTTTCTTT,CASSPRGTRNTEAFF
TRBD1,.,TRBJ1-4,TRBV6-5,TGTGCCAGCAGCCCCCAGGGGACAGTTAATGAAAAACTGTTTTTT,CASSPQGTVNEKLFF
.,many,TRBJ1-4,TRBV6-6,TGTGCCAGCAGTGATCAACAGCTTTCCAACGAAAGATTATTTTTC,CASSDQQLSNERLFF
.,many,TRBJ1-3,TRBV12-3/TRBV12-4,TGTGCCAGCAGTAGGCAGGGGTACGGAAACACCATATATTTT,CASSRQGYGNTIYF
.,many,TRBJ2-2,TRBV19,TGTGCCAGTAGTATCGGGCAGGTCAACACCGGGGAGCTGTTTTTT,CASSIGQVNTGELFF
.,many,TRBJ2-3,TRBV11-1,TGTGCCAGCAGCTGGGCAGATACGCAGTATTTT,CASSWADTQYF
.,many,TRBJ1-2,TRBV2,TGTGCCAGCACAAGGGACAAGGGGCCTGGCTACACCTTC,CASTRDKGPGYTF
TRBD1,many,TRBJ2-2,TRBV14,TGTGCCAGCAGCCCATTACTGGACAGGGCTTATGAGGAGCTGTTTTTT,CASSPLLDRAYEELFF
TRBD1,many,TRBJ2-1,TRBV6-1,TGTGCCAGCAGAGTCGACAGGGAAAATAGCAATGAGCAGTTCTTC,CASRVDRENSNEQFF
.,many,TRBJ1-5,TRBV27,TGTGCCAGCAGTCGTCAGACAGGCCAACAGCCCCAGCATTTT,CASSRQTGQQPQHF
.,many,TRBJ1-3,TRBV20-1,TGCAGTGCTAGAGACGGGGGAAACACCATATATTTT,CSARDGGNTIYF
.,many,TRBJ2-7,TRBV28,TGTGCCAGCCAGCCAGCGGTGACCTACGAGCAGTACTTC,CASQPAVTYEQYF
TRBD2,.,TRBJ2-2,TRBV2,TGTGCCAGCAGAGACCGTACTAGCGGGGGCCGTACCGGGGAGCTGTTTTTT,CASRDRTSGGRTGELFF
TRBD1,many,TRBJ2-3,TRBV7-2,TGTGCCAGCAGCCGTACCGGGACAGACCGCACAGATACGCAGTATTTT,CASSRTGTDRTDTQYF
.,few,TRBJ2-6,TRBV6-6,TGTGCCAGCAACATCGGGATTTCTGGGGCCAACGTCCTGACTTTC,CASNIGISGANVLTF
.,many,TRBJ1-3,TRBV5-1,TGCGCCAGCAGCTTCGGAAGCTCTGGAAACACCATATATTTT,CASSFGSSGNTIYF
TRBD1,many,TRBJ1-1,TRBV30,TGTGCCTGGAGTTTGCCCGGGACAGGGGGCGCGACTGAAGCTTTCTTT,CAWSLPGTGGATEAFF
.,.,TRBJ2-2,TRBV5-8,TGTGCCAGCAGCCTGGAAGGACAGTATACCGGGGAGCTGTTTTTT,CASSLEGQYTGELFF
.,few,TRBJ2-3,TRBV7-2,TGTGCCAGCAGCCGACAGACCGGCACAGATACGCAGTATTTT,CASSRQTGTDTQYF
TRBD1,many,TRBJ1-1,TRBV28,TGTGCCAGCGGGGGGACAGGGTTCGACACTGAAGCTTTCTTT,CASGGTGFDTEAFF
TRBD2,many,TRBJ2-3,TRBV3-1,TGTGCCAGCAGCCAACAGGCGGGGGGCTCAGATACGCAGTATTTT,CASSQQAGGSDTQYF
.,many,TRBJ1-2,TRBV12-3/TRBV12-4,TGTGCCAGCAGTCCTCAGGGTTACCAGAATGGCTACACCTTC,CASSPQGYQNGYTF
.,many,TRBJ2-1,TRBV28,TGTGCCAGCAGTTTGGGACGGAGCTCCTACAATGAGCAGTTCTTC,CASSLGRSSYNEQFF
.,many,TRBJ2-1,TRBV19,TGTGCCACCGGGCCTACTCCGTTCTTC,CATGPTPFF
.,many,TRBJ1-1,TRBV7-2,TGTGCCAGCAGCTTGTCCCTGAACACTGAAGCTTTCTTT,CASSLSLNTEAFF
.,many,TRBJ2-1,TRBV6-5,TGTGCCTCAGCATACCACAATGAGCAGTTCTTC,CASAYHNEQFF
.,.,TRBJ2-6,TRBV19,TGTGCCAGTAGGCAGGGGTTTGGGGCCAACGTCCTGACTTTC,CASRQGFGANVLTF
TRBD2,.,TRBJ2-3,TRBV6-1,TGTGCCAGCAGTGAAGTCACTAGCGGGGGCACAGATACGCAGTATTTT,CASSEVTSGGTDTQYF
.,many,TRBJ2-1,TRBV6-2/TRBV6-3,TGTGCCAGCCATAGGGGTACCTCCTACAATGAGCAGTTCTTC,CASHRGTSYNEQFF
.,many,TRBJ2-6,TRBV3-1,TGTGCCAGCAGCCAAGATACGCAGGCCAACGTCCTGACTTTC,CASSQDTQANVLTF
.,many,TRBJ1-1,TRBV29-1,TGCAGCGTTGAAGAGTTTCCAGGGAGCACTGAAGCTTTCTTT,CSVEEFPGSTEAFF
TRBD2,few,TRBJ2-7,TRBV28,TGTGCCAGCAGTTTCCTTGGAGCGGGGGGATACGAGCAGTACTTC,CASSFLGAGGYEQYF